One sample yielded the 30 T cell receptor beta chains listed below, sequenced in a study of blood T cell repertoires in COVID-19. The table came from immunoSEQ multiplex PCR; TCRdb's copy has only in-frame clones and leaves some out. This sample yields under 250,000 clones, of which over 80% are seen a single time; 5.5% to 8% belongs to the top ten. The sample taken for sequencing was peripheral blood. The origin of the receptors is a woman in her sixties with active or convalescent COVID-19.

With respect to this clone: Other DNA sequences in this specimen translate into the identical CDR3. V and J are TRBV30 and TRBJ2-1, with TRBD2 identical over 8 bases. The trim removed 5 bases at V and 0 bases at J, leaving 3 bases unmatched. The germline CDR1 and CDR2 sequences are GTSNPN and SVGIG (reference sequence). The CDR3 totals 14 residues. The CDR3 DNA reads TGTGCCTGGGTAGCGGGAAGCTCCTACAATGAGCAGTTCTTC. This translates into CAWVAGSSYNEQFF.

The chain links TRBV18 to TRBJ1-2; 7 nucleotides align to TRBD1. After removal of 3 bases from V and 4 bases from J, the junction contained 5 bases not matched to a gene. CDR1 KGHSH and CDR2 LQKENI come from the germline V gene. The CDR3 runs to 14 residues. Written as DNA, the CDR3 is TGTGCCAGCTCACCGGGACAGCTTCTCTATGGCTACACCTTC. Translated: CASSPGQLLYGYTF.

The V and J genes are TRBV12-3 or TRBV12-4 and TRBJ2-1; TRBD2 aligns across 10 bases. Trimming took 6 bases from V and 5 from J; bases not matched to a gene: 1. The CDR3 loop spans 13 amino acids. The CDR3 nucleotides are TGTGCCAGCAGAACTAGCGGGAACAATGAGCAGTTCTTC. Translated: CASRTSGNNEQFF.

The CDR3: CASNRQGEGSPLHF. The CDR3 DNA reads TGTGCCAGCAACAGACAGGGGGAAGGGTCACCCCTCCACTTT. V and J are TRBV7-2 and TRBJ1-6; TRBD1 aligns across 9 bases. Unmatched junction bases numbered 8, after V lost 7 bases and J lost 10 bases. The CDR3 is made up of 14 amino acids. Per germline, CDR1 SGHTA and CDR2 FQGNSA.

V is TRBV21-1 and J is TRBJ1-5. TRBV21-1 is designated a pseudogene. This CDR3 comprises 16 residues. CDR3 nucleotide sequence: TGTGCCAGCAGCAAGGGGGGAGACAGAGCTTATCAGCCCCAGCATTTT. Its protein product is CASSKGGDRAYQPQHF.

The chain links TRBV18 to TRBJ1-1, with no clear D. The V gene's germline CDR1 is KGHSH and CDR2 LQKENI. CDR3 length: 17 amino acids. V lost 3 bases and J lost 4, with 21 bases in between. CDR3 nucleotide sequence: TGTGCCAGCTCACCTCTCGAAGGATCGGGTTTTGGCACTGAAGCTTTCTTT. Protein sequence: CASSPLEGSGFGTEAFF.

V is TRBV7-9 and J is TRBJ2-1, with 7 bases lining up with TRBD1. V shed 3 bases, J shed 3 bases, and the junction held 5 bases outside the gene matches. CDR1 and CDR2 from the germline V gene are SEHNR and FQNEAQ (reference sequence). The CDR3 contains 15 residues. CDR3 residues: CASSFPQGYYNEQFF. The CDR3 DNA sequence: TGTGCCAGCAGCTTTCCACAGGGGTACTACAATGAGCAGTTCTTC. The whole variable domain, remainder taken from reference TRBV7-9 and TRBJ2-1, is DTGVSQNPRHKITKRGQNVTFRCDPISEHNRLYWYRQTLGQGPEFLTYFQNEAQLEKSRLLSDRFSAERPKGSFSTLEIQRTEQGDSAMYLCASSFPQGYYNEQFFGPGTRLTVL.

The J gene is TRBJ1-5, the V gene TRBV7-2, with 12 positions matching TRBD1. The CDR3 sequence is 16 residues long. CDR1 and CDR2 from the germline V gene are SGHTA and FQGNSA. Trimming took 5 bases from V and 3 from J; bases not matched to a gene: 5. CDR3 in DNA: TGTGCCAGCAGCCCAGGGACAGGGGGCTACAATCAGCCCCAGCATTTT. This encodes CASSPGTGGYNQPQHF.

The J gene is TRBJ2-1, the V gene TRBV7-9; 14 bases map to TRBD2. This CDR3 is 15 amino acids long. The germline gives CDR1 SEHNR, CDR2 FQNEAQ (reference sequence). J gave up 8 bases and V 3 bases, and 3 bases lay outside the gene matches. The CDR3 DNA follows: TGTGCCAGCAGCTTGGGACTAGCGGGAGTGCATGAGCAGTTCTTC. It encodes CASSLGLAGVHEQFF.

This clone was detected only a few times. The chain links TRBV5-1 to TRBJ1-1; a weak D match, TRBD1 (5 bases). CDR3 size: 15 residues. Germline CDR1 reads SGHRS; CDR2 reads YFSETQ. Between the trimmed V and J ends, which lost 0 bases and 5 bases, there was a span of 14 bases. The CDR3 DNA is TGCGCCAGCAGCTTGGCCGGGGGTGGGTATACTGAAGCTTTCTTT. It specifies CASSLAGGGYTEAFF.

Of note for this clone: This specimen includes other DNA sequences encoding the same CDR3. The chain combines TRBV2 with TRBJ2-6; D not certain. Germline V lookup: CDR1 SNHLY, CDR2 FYNNEI. The V and J ends lost 2 bases and 1 base respectively, with 6 bases between them. The CDR3 has 15 residues. CDR3 region: CASSESRSGANVLTF. DNA for the CDR3: TGTGCCAGCAGTGAATCCAGATCTGGGGCCAACGTCCTGACTTTC.

In this sample, this clone turned up once. DNA of the CDR3: TGTGCCAGCAGTTGGGGACAGGCGAGCCGTGAAGCTTTCTTT. Translated: CASSWGQASREAFF. The chain carries TRBV27 and TRBJ1-1, with TRBD1 identical over 8 bases. Losses at the gene ends were 4 bases for V and 7 bases for J; bases not matched to a gene: 8. The length of the CDR3 is 14 residues. Germline V gives CDR1 MNHEY, CDR2 SMNVEV (reference sequence).

The gene calls are TRBV27 and TRBJ1-3, with D possibly being TRBD1 (5 bases). CDR1 is MNHEY, CDR2 SMNVEV, per germline (reference sequence). CDR3 size: 15 residues. Trimming stripped 5 bases from V and 0 bases from J, with 11 bases between. This chain's CDR3 is CASSPDKPSGNTIYF. In nucleotides, the CDR3 is TGTGCCAGCAGTCCGGACAAACCCTCTGGAAACACCATATATTTT.

The chain uses TRBV19 and TRBJ1-2, with D uncertain. Trimming took 0 bases from V and 3 from J, leaving 14 bases between them. Germline V gene sequence: CDR1 LNHDA, CDR2 SQIVND (reference sequence). CDR3 length: 16 amino acids. The CDR3 here is CASSIDLTRLHYGYTF. The CDR3 DNA reads TGTGCCAGTAGTATAGACCTCACCAGACTCCACTATGGCTACACCTTC.

V and J are TRBV5-6 and TRBJ1-2, with 7 bases fitting TRBD1. The V gene end was trimmed by 3 bases and the J gene end by 5 bases; junction bases not matched to a gene: 13. The CDR3 covers 16 residues. Per the germline V gene, CDR1 is SGHDT and CDR2 is YYEEEE. CDR3 sequence: CASSSRTGSIHYGYTF. As DNA, the CDR3 is TGTGCCAGCAGCTCGAGGACAGGTTCCATCCATTATGGCTACACCTTC.

V and J are TRBV28 and TRBJ1-2, with a possible D match to TRBD1 (5 bases). The CDR3 runs to 14 residues. Germline CDR1 MDHEN, CDR2 SYDVKM. The germline V and J ends were trimmed by 11 bases and 4 bases, with 20 bases remaining between them. The CDR3 sequence is CALKQVLGSYGYTF. The DNA for the CDR3 is TGTGCCCTCAAACAGGTGCTCGGGTCCTATGGCTACACCTTC.

This chain joins TRBV14 and TRBJ1-1; D remains ambiguous. This CDR3 has 13 amino acids. Germline lookup yields CDR1 SGHDN and CDR2 FVKESK. Trimming took 4 bases from V and 1 from J, leaving 7 bases between them. The chain's CDR3 is CASSPSGNTEAFF. The CDR3 DNA is TGTGCCAGCAGCCCATCAGGGAACACTGAAGCTTTCTTT. Looking up the rest from reference TRBV14 and TRBJ1-1 gives the full variable domain: EAGVTQFPSHSVIEKGQTVTLRCDPISGHDNLYWYRRVMGKEIKFLLHFVKESKQDESGMPNNRFLAERTGGTYSTLKVQPAELEDSGVYFCASSPSGNTEAFFGQGTRLTVV.

The genes are TRBV10-1 and TRBJ1-1, with 7 nucleotides matching TRBD1. CDR3 size: 14 residues. Germline CDR1 is WNHNN and CDR2 is SYGVQD (reference sequence). The trim removed 6 bases at V and 3 bases at J, leaving 7 bases unmatched. CDR3 sequence: CASRPTGEDTEAFF. The CDR3 DNA is TGCGCCAGCAGACCCACAGGGGAGGACACTGAAGCTTTCTTT.

This clone was found once. The V and J genes are TRBV28 and TRBJ1-6; no clear D. Trimming cost V 6 bases and J 3 bases, with 12 bases left between them. CDR3 length equals 15 residues. Germline V gene sequence: CDR1 MDHEN, CDR2 SYDVKM. DNA for the CDR3: TGTGCCAGCAGCCTCCCCACGGGCTATAATTCACCCCTCCACTTT. Its protein is CASSLPTGYNSPLHF.

The chain combines TRBV3-1 (or the pseudogene TRBV3-2) with TRBJ2-1, with 9 bases identical to TRBD2. Looked up from germline, CDR1 is LGHDT and CDR2 is YNNKEL (reference sequence). Trimming took 1 base from V and 4 from J; bases not matched to a gene: 11. The CDR3 is 18 residues long. CDR3 region: CASSQALWREGPYNEQFF. The CDR3 bases are TGTGCCAGCAGCCAAGCTCTTTGGCGGGAGGGCCCATACAATGAGCAGTTCTTC.

The chain recombines TRBV6-6 with TRBJ2-7; D may be TRBD1 (6 bases). This CDR3 region has 13 residues. CDR1 and CDR2 from the germline V gene are MNHNY and SVGAGI (reference sequence). V was clipped by 3 bases and J by 2 bases, with 8 bases between them. As DNA, the CDR3 is TGTGCCAGCAGTTATACAGGGACCTACGAGCAGTACGTC. Translated: CASSYTGTYEQYV.

The chain uses TRBV7-9 and TRBJ1-2; no firm D call. Trimming removed 6 bases at V and 3 bases at J, with 8 bases between. The CDR3 sequence is 12 residues long. Germline CDR1 reads SEHNR; CDR2 reads FQNEAQ (reference sequence). The CDR3 DNA reads as TGTGCCAGCAGTGGCCAGGACTATGGCTACACCTTC. Encoded protein: CASSGQDYGYTF.

The V and J genes are TRBV5-1 and TRBJ2-1; D is undetermined. The germline V gene has CDR1 SGHRS and CDR2 YFSETQ. This CDR3 has 13 amino acids. V was shortened by 1 base and J by 8 bases, with 10 bases between the two germline ends. The CDR3 sequence: CASSLYARDEQFF. In DNA form, the CDR3 reads TGCGCCAGCAGCTTGTATGCCCGGGATGAGCAGTTCTTC.

The chain couples TRBV11-2 to TRBJ2-1, with 7 positions matching TRBD2. The CDR3 runs to 15 residues. CDR1 is SGHAT, CDR2 FQNNGV, per germline. Trimming cost V 1 base and J 9 bases; bases outside gene matches: 9. Here the CDR3 DNA reads TGTGCCAGCAGCTTAGGCCCAGCGGGATTTGGTGAGCAGTTCTTC. This translates into CASSLGPAGFGEQFF.

This chain uses TRBV4-1 with TRBJ2-3, with 10 bases identical to TRBD2. Germline CDR1 MGHRA, CDR2 YSYEKL. This CDR3 contains 15 residues. V was clipped by 6 bases and J by 2 bases; unmatched bases: 5. The CDR3 region has the DNA TGCGCCAGCAGACTAGCGGGGCTCCCCACAGATACGCAGTATTTT. Its translation is CASRLAGLPTDTQYF.

CDR3 loop: CASSFFVRGTGMSNQPQHF. The DNA for the CDR3 is TGTGCCAGCAGTTTTTTCGTACGGGGGACAGGGATGAGCAATCAGCCCCAGCATTTT. The genes are TRBV27 and TRBJ1-5, with TRBD1 matching 9 bases. CDR1 and CDR2 from the germline V gene are MNHEY and SMNVEV (reference sequence). The CDR3 is 19 residues long. The ends lost 3 bases at V and 1 base at J; junction bases unmatched: 13.

The CDR3 nucleotides are TGTGCCAGCACCCTCAATGGGGAGCGGACCTACGAGCAGTACTTC. Amino acid sequence: CASTLNGERTYEQYF. J is TRBJ2-7 and V is TRBV6-5, with a possible D match to TRBD2 (5 bases). The CDR3 runs 15 residues. V was pared by 7 bases and J by 2 bases, with 18 bases between. Germline V gene data show CDR1 as MNHEY and CDR2 as SVGAGI.

The rearrangement uses TRBV18 and TRBJ1-6; 7 bases line up with TRBD1. Trimming removed 3 bases from V and 7 bases from J; junction bases left unmatched: 6. Germline lookup yields CDR1 KGHSH and CDR2 LQKENI. The CDR3 is 15 residues long. CDR3 DNA sequence: TGTGCCAGCTCACCCCGGGACAGCAAAAATTCACCCCTCCACTTT. Its protein is CASSPRDSKNSPLHF.

The chain is built from TRBV9 and TRBJ1-2; 7 bases fit TRBD1. V lost 4 bases, J lost 8 bases, and 17 bases stayed unmatched. CDR3 size: 16 residues. Germline-derived CDR1 and CDR2 are SGDLS and YYNGEE. The CDR3 loop reads CASSSHRVGQRKGYTF. CDR3 sequence (DNA): TGTGCCAGCAGCTCCCATAGGGTGGGACAGAGAAAGGGCTACACCTTC.

The V call is TRBV24-1, the J call TRBJ1-4; TRBD1 might be the D (5 bases). The V gene lost 3 bases and the J gene lost 4 bases, with 8 bases spanning the gap. Germline V gives CDR1 KGHDR, CDR2 SFDVKD. The CDR3 length is 14 residues. CDR3 sequence (DNA): TGTGCCACCAGTGATCGGGGACTTAATGAAAAACTGTTTTTT. Translation: CATSDRGLNEKLFF.